Presented here are 24 T cell receptor beta chains from one specimen sequenced in a study of cytotoxic CD8 clonotypes in ibrutinib-treated CLL. Profiling relied on immunoSEQ multiplex PCR, and the TCRdb table lists in-frame clones only, not all of them. The profile covers 300,000 or so clones, with 67% appearing a single time and around 6.3% taken by the ten largest. The sample in question was PBMCs, obtained after 36 months of ibrutinib treatment. Receptors were obtained from a human donor with chronic lymphocytic leukemia.

In this sample, this clone turned up a few times. The V and J genes are TRBV28 and TRBJ1-2; D is ambiguous. The V gene's germline CDR1 is MDHEN and CDR2 SYDVKM. Trimming took off 5 bases at V and 4 bases at J, with 8 bases between the two ends. The CDR3 has 12 residues. Written as DNA, the CDR3 is TGTGCCAGCAGTAACAGATTCTATGGCTACACCTTC. This codes for CASSNRFYGYTF.

Worth noting for this clone: An end of the junction does not agree with germline; a read error may underlie this. The chain combines TRBV20-1 with TRBJ1-6; D gene unclear. CDR1 and CDR2 (germline): DFQATT, SNEGSKA (reference sequence). The CDR3 has 11 amino acids. As DNA, the CDR3 is TGCAGTGCTAGAGATCTTTGGCAGTCTTACTTT. Encoded protein: CSARDLWQSYF.

This chain links TRBV11-2 with TRBJ1-1; no reliable D call. The V gene's germline CDR1 is SGHAT and CDR2 FQNNGV. Trimming cost V 0 bases and J 7 bases, with 9 bases left between them. CDR3 length: 13 residues. The CDR3 nucleotides are TGTGCCAGCAGCTTAGATCTGGACTTTGAAGCTTTCTTT. It is translated as CASSLDLDFEAFF.

This chain connects TRBV25-1 to TRBJ1-4; D remains ambiguous. Trimming shortened V by 6 bases and J by 0 bases, and 14 bases separated the two germline ends. This CDR3 is 16 amino acids long. Germline V gives CDR1 MGHDK, CDR2 SYGVNS. The CDR3: CASRGRLGATNEKLFF. Written as DNA, the CDR3 is TGTGCCAGCAGGGGCAGGTTAGGAGCAACTAATGAAAAACTGTTTTTT.

The V call is TRBV27, the J call TRBJ2-7; perhaps TRBD2 as D (6 bases). Germline V gene sequence: CDR1 MNHEY, CDR2 SMNVEV (reference sequence). This CDR3 is built from 14 residues. The V and J ends lost 4 bases and 7 bases respectively, with 17 bases between them. CDR3 nucleotide sequence: TGTGCCAGCAGTTACCGCGGGGACCTTTTTGAGCAGTACTTC. Amino acids: CASSYRGDLFEQYF.

J is TRBJ2-7 and V is TRBV11-2; 7 bases fit TRBD1. This CDR3 has 15 residues. The V segment lost 5 bases and the J segment 4 bases; nucleotides outside the gene matches: 11. Per germline, CDR1 SGHAT and CDR2 FQNNGV. CDR3 nucleotide sequence: TGTGCCAGCAGCGAATTCACAGGGGCGCGGTACGAGCAGTACTTC. Protein sequence: CASSEFTGARYEQYF.

This clone showed up just a few times. The chain joins TRBV6-1 to TRBJ1-2, with unresolved D. With 3 bases removed from V and 0 bases from J, the gap between germline ends came to 11 bases. This CDR3 is built from 15 residues. Germline-derived CDR1 and CDR2 are MNHNS and SASEGT. Written as DNA, the CDR3 is TGTGCCAGCAGTGAGGATCACGGAGCTAACTATGGCTACACCTTC. It translates to CASSEDHGANYGYTF.

The J gene is TRBJ2-2, the V gene TRBV5-1, with D maybe TRBD2 (7 bases). The CDR3 is 13 residues long. Looked up from germline, CDR1 is SGHRS and CDR2 is YFSETQ. With 4 bases removed from V and 8 bases from J, the gap between germline ends came to 12 bases. The CDR3 loop is CASSPGGLGELFF. In nucleotides, the CDR3 is TGCGCCAGCAGCCCGGGGGGCCTTGGGGAGCTGTTTTTT.

The chain recombines TRBV30 with TRBJ2-3; D is unclear. V was shortened by 3 bases and J by 2 bases, with 15 bases between the two germline ends. Germline-derived CDR1 and CDR2 are GTSNPN and SVGIG (reference sequence). This CDR3 is built from 15 residues. The CDR3 is CAWSEPSAPTDTQYF. The CDR3 region has the DNA TGTGCCTGGAGCGAACCATCCGCCCCCACAGATACGCAGTATTTT.

This rearrangement joins TRBV2 to TRBJ1-3; unclear D gene. CDR1 SNHLY and CDR2 FYNNEI come from the germline V gene. V was cut by 0 bases and J by 5 bases, with 17 bases left in between. The CDR3 totals 17 residues. The CDR3 DNA follows: TGTGCCAGCAGTGAAGCGGTAGATGGCCCCATGAGAAACACCATATATTTT. Translating gives CASSEAVDGPMRNTIYF.

This clone has ten or more counts. The chain has TRBV9 and TRBJ2-1; 14 bases are shared with TRBD2. The CDR3 loop spans 18 amino acids. Germline V lookup: CDR1 SGDLS, CDR2 YYNGEE. The junction had 5 bases not matched to a gene; V was cut back by 2 bases and J by 1 base. CDR3 bases: TGTGCCAGCAGCGTCCGACTAGCGGGGGGGCTATCCTACAATGAGCAGTTCTTC. Protein sequence: CASSVRLAGGLSYNEQFF.

V and J are TRBV7-2 and TRBJ2-7; D remains ambiguous. V was pared by 4 bases and J by 6 bases, with 10 bases between. This CDR3 is 12 amino acids long. Germline V gene data show CDR1 as SGHTA and CDR2 as FQGNSA. The CDR3 DNA sequence: TGTGCCAGCAGCTGGACCAGTGTCGAGCAGTACTTC. Its translation is CASSWTSVEQYF.

This clone was observed a few times. The CDR3 loop reads CASSPDRGPGYTF. The CDR3 nucleotides read TGCGCCAGCAGTCCTGACAGGGGGCCTGGCTACACCTTC. The genes are TRBV5-1 and TRBJ1-2, with 10 nucleotides matching TRBD1. This CDR3 region has 13 residues. Germline V lookup: CDR1 SGHRS, CDR2 YFSETQ. V trimming: 5 bases; J trimming: 7 bases; junction bases outside the gene matches: 5.

The V gene is TRBV4-1, the J gene TRBJ1-2; D is uncertain. CDR3 length equals 15 residues. Trimming left V 1 base short and J 4 bases short, with 13 bases between. From germline, CDR1 is MGHRA and CDR2 YSYEKL. The DNA of the CDR3 is TGCGCCAGCAGCCAAGGCACCAAGGAGGGCTATGGCTACACCTTC. Translated, it gives CASSQGTKEGYGYTF.

The chain combines TRBV4-1 with TRBJ2-1, with D possibly being TRBD2 (5 bases). This CDR3 has 16 amino acids. Trimming pared 1 base from V and 0 bases from J, leaving 10 bases between. The V gene's germline CDR1 is MGHRA and CDR2 YSYEKL. The CDR3 reads CASSQVAPSSYNEQFF. In DNA, the CDR3 is TGCGCCAGCAGCCAAGTAGCGCCCAGCTCCTACAATGAGCAGTTCTTC.

The chain uses TRBV2 and TRBJ2-5; D call uncertain. V lost 7 bases and J 1 base, leaving 7 bases between the germline ends. This CDR3 is 12 amino acids long. The germline V gene has CDR1 SNHLY and CDR2 FYNNEI. The CDR3 nucleotides read TGTGCCAGCACACAACTCCAAGAGACCCAGTACTTC. The encoded protein is CASTQLQETQYF.

The chain uses TRBV7-6 and TRBJ2-5; tentative D call: TRBD2 (5 bases). The CDR3 has 13 amino acids. V shed 4 bases and J shed 7 bases, with 13 bases lying between them. Germline V gene lookup returns CDR1 SGHVS and CDR2 FNYEAQ. CDR3 amino acids: CASSSGSEGTQYF. CDR3 nucleotide sequence: TGTGCCAGCAGCTCCGGGTCAGAGGGGACCCAGTACTTC. Looking up the rest from reference TRBV7-6 and TRBJ2-5 gives the full variable domain: GAGVSQSPRYKVTKRGQDVALRCDPISGHVSLYWYRQALGQGPEFLTYFNYEAQQDKSGLPNDRFSAERPEGSISTLTIQRTEQRDSAMYRCASSSGSEGTQYFGPGTRLLVL.

This chain uses TRBV9 with TRBJ2-7; 9 bases fit TRBD2. Germline values: CDR1 SGDLS, CDR2 YYNGEE. This CDR3 comprises 16 residues. Trimming took 0 bases from V and 4 from J; bases not matched to a gene: 8. This CDR3 reads CASSVDLGLAPYEQYF. For the CDR3, the DNA is TGTGCCAGCAGCGTAGATTTGGGACTAGCTCCATACGAGCAGTACTTC.

The rearrangement links TRBV10-3 to TRBJ1-2; the D is unclear. Germline CDR1 ENHRY, CDR2 SYGVKD. The CDR3 has 14 amino acids. The ends were cut back, 3 bases at V and 8 bases at J, with 16 bases in the middle. In nucleotides, the CDR3 is TGTGCCATCAGTGATGGCCCCCGACTGGGGGGCTACACCTTC. Residues: CAISDGPRLGGYTF.

The chain recombines TRBV6-5 with TRBJ2-7, with a weak D call TRBD2 (6 bases). With 7 bases removed from V and 3 bases from J, the gap between germline ends came to 19 bases. Looked up from germline, CDR1 is MNHEY and CDR2 is SVGAGI. CDR3 length: 15 amino acids. The CDR3 DNA is TGTGCCAGCACCCCTTATGGGGGAGGTAACTACGAGCAGTACTTC. It yields the protein CASTPYGGGNYEQYF.

The genes are TRBV6-6 and TRBJ2-3, with D perhaps given as TRBD1 or TRBD2 (5 bases each). Trimming left V 6 bases short and J 4 bases short, with 11 bases between. This CDR3 contains 13 residues. Germline V gene sequence: CDR1 MNHNY, CDR2 SVGAGI (reference sequence). The CDR3 sequence is CASSPGRPDTQYF. CDR3 nucleotide sequence: TGTGCCAGCAGCCCGGGACGTCCAGATACGCAGTATTTT.

The chain employs TRBV5-6 and TRBJ2-1; TRBD2 matches at 9 bases. V was clipped by 4 bases and J by 9 bases; unmatched bases: 14. The CDR3 length is 16 residues. Germline CDR1 is SGHDT and CDR2 is YYEEEE. The CDR3 sequence: CASSPYPAGGGSEQFF. The CDR3 DNA is TGTGCCAGCAGCCCTTACCCCGCGGGGGGGGGCTCTGAGCAGTTCTTC.

The rearrangement joins TRBV19 to TRBJ2-4; the D is unclear. CDR1 LNHDA and CDR2 SQIVND come from the germline V gene (reference sequence). This CDR3 has 15 residues. V was cut by 5 bases and J by 0 bases, with 11 bases left in between. CDR3: CASSSFRLAKNIQYF. DNA of the CDR3: TGTGCCAGTAGTTCCTTCAGGCTAGCCAAAAACATTCAGTACTTC.

The gene calls are TRBV7-2 and TRBJ1-2, with TRBD1 matching 8 bases. V was clipped by 5 bases and J by 4 bases; unmatched bases: 6. Germline CDR1 and CDR2: SGHTA and FQGNSA. The CDR3 covers 14 residues. The CDR3 reads CASSPGTGVYGYTF. The CDR3 DNA sequence: TGTGCCAGCAGCCCGGGGACAGGCGTCTATGGCTACACCTTC.